This TCR beta chain was sequenced during a study of molecular identifiers for immune sequencing clone quantification. Study conclusions and caveats: Over 99% of effector molecules, but under 1% in naive cells, were held by clones with more than 20 RNA copies. Reportedly, one cell's Jurkat TCR RNA was detected within one million naive CD8 cells.

Germline lookup yields CDR1 MNHEY and CDR2 SVGAGI. The CDR3 is 16 amino acids. V lost 2 bases and J lost 6; bases outside the gene matches: 8. Note on this clonotype: Its cognate antigen is unknown.

TCRdb redid the calling of the PCR reads with MiXCR, one entry per CDR3 protein. The sample has around 470,000 distinct CDR3 sequences; roughly 23% are singletons. The rearrangement uses TRBV6-5 and TRBJ2-1; 9 nucleotides match TRBD2. The source is a human donor in good health. Some libraries in this study had Jurkat cell RNA spiked in. The specimen was naive CD8+ T cells from blood, with Jurkat cell RNA spiked in. Subset given: FACS-sorted CD8+CD4-CCR7+CD45RA+ naive T cells. The CDR3 coding sequence is TGTGCCAGCAGTTACCTTCTAGCGGGATTGGTCAATGAGCAGTTCTTC. Translating it yields CASSYLLAGLVNEQFF.